This is a list of T cell receptor beta chains from one sample in a study of blood T cell repertoires in COVID-19. Data came from immunoSEQ multiplex PCR; TCRdb stores just in-frame clones and leaves some out. Among about 76,000 clones listed, around 83% were seen once. Sequencing input: peripheral blood. The receptors were gathered from an elderly man with acute or convalescent COVID-19. The CDR3 runs from the conserved cysteine through the conserved F or W. Fields, in order: V gene, D gene, CDR3 length, clone size, J gene, CDR3 protein, CDR3 DNA. D genes are given only for firm matches. For some rows the clone size is stated as once, few or many, or as a class when expanded; others skip it.

V gene: TRBV24-1; D gene: TRBD1; CDR3 length: 14; clone size: once; J gene: TRBJ1-5; CDR3 protein: CATSHRGGNQPQHF; CDR3 DNA: TGTGCCACCAGTCACAGGGGAGGCAATCAGCCCCAGCATTTT
V gene: TRBV19; D gene: TRBD1; CDR3 length: 15; clone size: NA; J gene: TRBJ1-2; CDR3 protein: CASSILMDRGDGYTF; CDR3 DNA: TGTGCCAGTAGTATCTTAATGGACAGGGGCGATGGCTACACCTTC
V gene: TRBV5-1; D gene: NA; CDR3 length: 13; clone size: NA; J gene: TRBJ2-5; CDR3 protein: CASSPGTFETQYF; CDR3 DNA: TGCGCCAGCAGCCCGGGGACTTTTGAGACCCAGTACTTC
V gene: TRBV5-4; D gene: NA; CDR3 length: 16; clone size: NA; J gene: TRBJ1-6; CDR3 protein: CASSPKGQGNNSPLHF; CDR3 DNA: TGTGCCAGCAGCCCAAAGGGCCAGGGCAATAATTCACCCCTCCACTTT
V gene: TRBV7-9; D gene: NA; CDR3 length: 12; clone size: NA; J gene: TRBJ2-7; CDR3 protein: CASSSPGYEQYF; CDR3 DNA: TGTGCCAGCAGCTCCCCCGGCTACGAGCAGTACTTC
V gene: TRBV11-2; D gene: TRBD2; CDR3 length: 15; clone size: NA; J gene: TRBJ2-2; CDR3 protein: CASSLGSGDTGELFF; CDR3 DNA: TGTGCCAGCAGCTTAGGTAGCGGGGACACCGGGGAGCTGTTTTTT
V gene: TRBV3-1/TRBV3-2; D gene: NA; CDR3 length: 14; clone size: few; J gene: TRBJ1-1; CDR3 protein: CATATTGSGTEAFF; CDR3 DNA: TGTGCCACCGCGACGACAGGTTCAGGCACTGAAGCTTTCTTT
V gene: TRBV2; D gene: NA; CDR3 length: 14; clone size: NA; J gene: TRBJ1-3; CDR3 protein: CASRETSKGNTIYF; CDR3 DNA: TGTGCCAGCAGAGAGACTAGTAAGGGAAACACCATATATTTT
V gene: TRBV6-2/TRBV6-3; D gene: NA; CDR3 length: 16; clone size: NA; J gene: TRBJ1-2; CDR3 protein: CASSSPPGQGPYGYTF; CDR3 DNA: TGTGCCAGCAGCTCCCCGCCCGGGCAGGGTCCCTATGGCTACACCTTC
V gene: TRBV6-5; D gene: NA; CDR3 length: 13; clone size: NA; J gene: TRBJ2-7; CDR3 protein: CASSRSGPYEQYF; CDR3 DNA: TGTGCCAGCAGTCGTAGCGGTCCCTACGAGCAGTACTTC
V gene: TRBV10-1; D gene: NA; CDR3 length: 14; clone size: NA; J gene: TRBJ1-4; CDR3 protein: CASSTGDSNEKLFF; CDR3 DNA: TGCGCCAGCTCAACGGGGGACTCCAATGAAAAACTGTTTTTT
V gene: TRBV6-5; D gene: NA; CDR3 length: 13; clone size: NA; J gene: TRBJ1-5; CDR3 protein: CASSYLGNQPQHF; CDR3 DNA: TGTGCCAGCAGTTACCTCGGGAATCAGCCCCAGCATTTT
V gene: TRBV20-1; D gene: TRBD2; CDR3 length: 16; clone size: NA; J gene: TRBJ2-7; CDR3 protein: CSASIRTSGRGNEQYF; CDR3 DNA: TGCAGTGCTAGTATTCGGACTAGCGGGAGGGGCAACGAGCAGTACTTC
V gene: TRBV29-1; D gene: TRBD2; CDR3 length: 14; clone size: NA; J gene: TRBJ2-3; CDR3 protein: CSTLAGVSTDTQYF; CDR3 DNA: TGCAGCACGCTAGCGGGGGTTAGCACAGATACGCAGTATTTT
V gene: TRBV7-2; D gene: NA; CDR3 length: 15; clone size: NA; J gene: TRBJ2-3; CDR3 protein: CASSSLGAGTDTQYF; CDR3 DNA: TGTGCCAGCAGCTCACTGGGAGCCGGAACGGATACGCAGTATTTT
V gene: TRBV4-1; D gene: NA; CDR3 length: 15; clone size: NA; J gene: TRBJ1-4; CDR3 protein: CASSQGLAGNEKLFF; CDR3 DNA: TGCGCCAGCAGCCAGGGATTGGCAGGGAATGAAAAACTGTTTTTT
V gene: TRBV11-2; D gene: NA; CDR3 length: 15; clone size: NA; J gene: TRBJ1-2; CDR3 protein: CASSHGMDRLYGYTF; CDR3 DNA: TGTGCCAGCAGCCATGGAATGGACAGACTATATGGCTACACCTTC
V gene: TRBV5-1; D gene: TRBD1; CDR3 length: 14; clone size: NA; J gene: TRBJ1-4; CDR3 protein: CASSFQGAGEKLFF; CDR3 DNA: TGCGCCAGCAGCTTTCAGGGGGCGGGTGAAAAACTGTTTTTT
V gene: TRBV21-1; D gene: NA; CDR3 length: 16; clone size: NA; J gene: TRBJ1-1; CDR3 protein: CASSKETEPQNTEAFF; CDR3 DNA: TGTGCCAGCAGCAAAGAAACAGAACCACAGAACACTGAAGCTTTCTTT
V gene: TRBV9; D gene: TRBD1; CDR3 length: 17; clone size: NA; J gene: TRBJ1-6; CDR3 protein: CASSEGQANYYNSPLHF; CDR3 DNA: TGTGCCAGCAGCGAAGGACAGGCCAACTACTATAATTCACCCCTCCACTTT
V gene: TRBV2; D gene: TRBD1; CDR3 length: 14; clone size: NA; J gene: TRBJ1-2; CDR3 protein: CASKGQGAQNGYTF; CDR3 DNA: TGTGCCAGCAAGGGACAGGGGGCGCAAAATGGCTACACCTTC
V gene: TRBV18; D gene: NA; CDR3 length: 19; clone size: NA; J gene: TRBJ1-1; CDR3 protein: CASSPTSQLGAFMNTEAFF; CDR3 DNA: TGTGCCAGCTCACCAACCAGCCAGTTAGGGGCCTTCATGAACACTGAAGCTTTCTTT
V gene: TRBV10-1; D gene: NA; CDR3 length: 14; clone size: NA; J gene: TRBJ2-7; CDR3 protein: CASIGGGGSYEQYF; CDR3 DNA: TGCGCCAGCATAGGCGGTGGAGGCTCCTACGAGCAGTACTTC
V gene: TRBV7-9; D gene: NA; CDR3 length: 13; clone size: NA; J gene: TRBJ1-3; CDR3 protein: CASSPPGGNTIYF; CDR3 DNA: TGTGCCAGCAGCCCCCCGGGGGGAAACACCATATATTTT
V gene: TRBV14; D gene: NA; CDR3 length: 13; clone size: NA; J gene: TRBJ1-1; CDR3 protein: CASSQDGGIEAFF; CDR3 DNA: TGTGCCAGCAGCCAAGATGGGGGCATTGAAGCTTTCTTT
V gene: TRBV5-8; D gene: TRBD1; CDR3 length: 15; clone size: NA; J gene: TRBJ1-5; CDR3 protein: CASSLRQGPNQPQHF; CDR3 DNA: TGTGCCAGCAGCCTCAGACAGGGTCCCAATCAGCCCCAGCATTTT
V gene: TRBV7-9; D gene: NA; CDR3 length: 15; clone size: NA; J gene: TRBJ1-2; CDR3 protein: CASSLGQGLNYGYTF; CDR3 DNA: TGTGCCAGCAGCTTAGGTCAGGGCCTAAACTATGGCTACACCTTC
V gene: TRBV4-1; D gene: TRBD2; CDR3 length: 16; clone size: NA; J gene: TRBJ2-3; CDR3 protein: CASSQPSSGGTDTQYF; CDR3 DNA: TGCGCCAGCAGCCAACCCTCTAGCGGGGGCACAGATACGCAGTATTTT
V gene: TRBV7-2; D gene: NA; CDR3 length: 15; clone size: NA; J gene: TRBJ1-5; CDR3 protein: CASSPKVQNNQPQHF; CDR3 DNA: TGTGCCAGCAGCCCGAAAGTCCAGAACAATCAGCCCCAGCATTTT
V gene: TRBV6-5; D gene: TRBD1; CDR3 length: 14; clone size: NA; J gene: TRBJ2-3; CDR3 protein: CASSKRQGVDTQYF; CDR3 DNA: TGTGCCAGCAGCAAAAGACAGGGGGTAGATACGCAGTATTTT
V gene: TRBV4-1; D gene: NA; CDR3 length: 14; clone size: few; J gene: TRBJ2-7; CDR3 protein: CASSQDTSTYEQYF; CDR3 DNA: TGCGCCAGCAGCCAAGATACCAGTACCTACGAGCAGTACTTC
V gene: TRBV5-1; D gene: TRBD1; CDR3 length: 16; clone size: NA; J gene: TRBJ2-1; CDR3 protein: CASSSPTGTANNEQFF; CDR3 DNA: TGCGCCAGCAGCTCCCCCACCGGGACAGCTAACAATGAGCAGTTCTTC
V gene: TRBV2; D gene: TRBD1; CDR3 length: 15; clone size: NA; J gene: TRBJ2-7; CDR3 protein: CASRDPGTGANEQYF; CDR3 DNA: TGTGCCAGCAGGGACCCCGGGACAGGGGCCAACGAGCAGTACTTC
V gene: TRBV7-6; D gene: TRBD1; CDR3 length: 18; clone size: few; J gene: TRBJ2-7; CDR3 protein: CASSGTGGPSGHFYEQYF; CDR3 DNA: TGTGCCAGCAGCGGGACAGGGGGCCCTAGCGGACACTTCTACGAGCAGTACTTC
V gene: TRBV3-1/TRBV3-2; D gene: TRBD1; CDR3 length: 15; clone size: once; J gene: TRBJ1-4; CDR3 protein: CASSPYRGQAEKLFF; CDR3 DNA: TGTGCCAGCAGCCCATACAGGGGCCAGGCTGAAAAACTGTTTTTT
V gene: TRBV5-1; D gene: NA; CDR3 length: 13; clone size: NA; J gene: TRBJ1-2; CDR3 protein: CASSPSGEKGYTF; CDR3 DNA: TGCGCCAGCAGCCCCTCGGGGGAGAAGGGCTACACCTTC
V gene: TRBV5-1; D gene: NA; CDR3 length: 16; clone size: NA; J gene: TRBJ2-2; CDR3 protein: CASSLFETSYSGELFF; CDR3 DNA: TGCGCCAGCAGCTTGTTCGAGACTAGTTATTCGGGGGAGCTGTTTTTT
V gene: TRBV7-3; D gene: NA; CDR3 length: 14; clone size: NA; J gene: TRBJ2-3; CDR3 protein: CASSLRGGTDTQYF; CDR3 DNA: TGTGCCAGCAGCCTCAGGGGAGGCACAGATACGCAGTATTTT
V gene: TRBV30; D gene: NA; CDR3 length: 13; clone size: NA; J gene: TRBJ1-2; CDR3 protein: CAWSERDSYGYTF; CDR3 DNA: TGTGCCTGGAGTGAGAGAGACAGCTATGGCTACACCTTC
V gene: TRBV20-1; D gene: NA; CDR3 length: 16; clone size: NA; J gene: TRBJ1-6; CDR3 protein: CSASIQASSYNSPLHF; CDR3 DNA: TGCAGTGCTAGTATCCAGGCGAGCTCCTATAATTCACCCCTCCACTTT
V gene: TRBV18; D gene: NA; CDR3 length: 15; clone size: NA; J gene: TRBJ2-7; CDR3 protein: CASSPSSIPGGEQYF; CDR3 DNA: TGTGCCAGCTCACCATCGTCGATTCCAGGGGGGGAGCAGTACTTC
V gene: TRBV18; D gene: NA; CDR3 length: 14; clone size: NA; J gene: TRBJ1-1; CDR3 protein: CASSLRQLNTEAFF; CDR3 DNA: TGTGCCAGCTCACTGCGACAGCTGAACACTGAAGCTTTCTTT
V gene: TRBV7-2; D gene: TRBD1; CDR3 length: 15; clone size: NA; J gene: TRBJ1-1; CDR3 protein: CASSLGGGGYTEAFF; CDR3 DNA: TGTGCCAGCAGCTTAGGAGGGGGCGGCTACACTGAAGCTTTCTTT
V gene: TRBV4-1; D gene: NA; CDR3 length: 15; clone size: NA; J gene: TRBJ2-7; CDR3 protein: CASSQAQTGTYEQYF; CDR3 DNA: TGCGCCAGCAGCCAAGCACAGACAGGCACCTACGAGCAGTACTTC
V gene: TRBV19; D gene: NA; CDR3 length: 15; clone size: once; J gene: TRBJ1-1; CDR3 protein: CASSISVTGNTEAFF; CDR3 DNA: TGTGCCAGTAGTATAAGCGTGACAGGGAACACTGAAGCTTTCTTT
V gene: TRBV5-4; D gene: TRBD1; CDR3 length: 14; clone size: NA; J gene: TRBJ1-1; CDR3 protein: CASSSQGEGTEAFF; CDR3 DNA: TGTGCCAGCAGCTCGCAGGGGGAAGGCACTGAAGCTTTCTTT
V gene: TRBV28; D gene: TRBD1; CDR3 length: 15; clone size: once; J gene: TRBJ1-2; CDR3 protein: CASTQSRTGGYGYTF; CDR3 DNA: TGTGCCAGCACCCAATCACGGACAGGGGGCTATGGCTACACCTTC
V gene: TRBV3-1/TRBV3-2; D gene: TRBD1; CDR3 length: 14; clone size: NA; J gene: TRBJ1-4; CDR3 protein: CASSQSDRDEKLFF; CDR3 DNA: TGTGCCAGCAGTCAATCGGACAGGGACGAAAAACTGTTTTTT
V gene: TRBV9; D gene: TRBD1; CDR3 length: 13; clone size: once; J gene: TRBJ1-2; CDR3 protein: CASSATGVYGYTF; CDR3 DNA: TGTGCCAGCAGTGCGACAGGGGTCTATGGCTACACCTTC
V gene: TRBV19; D gene: NA; CDR3 length: 15; clone size: few; J gene: TRBJ1-2; CDR3 protein: CASRSGTGGRYGYTF; CDR3 DNA: TGTGCCAGTAGATCCGGGACGGGCGGGAGGTATGGCTACACCTTC
V gene: TRBV4-3; D gene: NA; CDR3 length: 17; clone size: few; J gene: TRBJ1-2; CDR3 protein: CASSQDVDGDSLYGYTF; CDR3 DNA: TGCGCCAGCAGCCAAGATGTTGACGGGGACTCGCTCTATGGCTACACCTTC
V gene: TRBV5-6; D gene: TRBD1; CDR3 length: 14; clone size: NA; J gene: TRBJ2-7; CDR3 protein: CASSFGQGRYEQYF; CDR3 DNA: TGTGCCAGCAGCTTTGGACAGGGGCGCTACGAGCAGTACTTC
V gene: TRBV10-1; D gene: TRBD1; CDR3 length: 16; clone size: few; J gene: TRBJ2-2; CDR3 protein: CASRAGTGVNTGELFF; CDR3 DNA: TGCGCCAGCAGGGCCGGGACAGGTGTGAACACCGGGGAGCTGTTTTTT
V gene: TRBV5-1; D gene: NA; CDR3 length: 15; clone size: NA; J gene: TRBJ2-3; CDR3 protein: CASSLNYGVTDTQYF; CDR3 DNA: TGCGCCAGCAGCTTGAACTACGGGGTAACAGATACGCAGTATTTT
V gene: TRBV6-2/TRBV6-3; D gene: NA; CDR3 length: 17; clone size: NA; J gene: TRBJ2-7; CDR3 protein: CASSYGVGQDVAYEQYF; CDR3 DNA: TGTGCCAGCAGTTACGGCGTTGGGCAGGATGTCGCCTACGAGCAGTACTTC
V gene: TRBV6-5; D gene: NA; CDR3 length: 14; clone size: NA; J gene: TRBJ1-1; CDR3 protein: CASSYSSVNTEAFF; CDR3 DNA: TGTGCCAGCAGTTACTCGTCGGTGAACACTGAAGCTTTCTTT
V gene: TRBV6-2/TRBV6-3; D gene: NA; CDR3 length: 14; clone size: NA; J gene: TRBJ1-1; CDR3 protein: CASSYRAAGTEAFF; CDR3 DNA: TGTGCCAGCAGTTACAGGGCCGCGGGGACTGAAGCTTTCTTT
V gene: TRBV21-1; D gene: NA; CDR3 length: 16; clone size: NA; J gene: TRBJ1-5; CDR3 protein: CASSKNNRESNQPQHF; CDR3 DNA: TGTGCCAGCAGCAAAAATAACAGGGAGAGCAATCAGCCCCAGCATTTT
V gene: TRBV6-5; D gene: NA; CDR3 length: 14; clone size: NA; J gene: TRBJ1-3; CDR3 protein: CASSNGQIGNTIYF; CDR3 DNA: TGTGCCAGCAGCAACGGACAGATTGGAAACACCATATATTTT